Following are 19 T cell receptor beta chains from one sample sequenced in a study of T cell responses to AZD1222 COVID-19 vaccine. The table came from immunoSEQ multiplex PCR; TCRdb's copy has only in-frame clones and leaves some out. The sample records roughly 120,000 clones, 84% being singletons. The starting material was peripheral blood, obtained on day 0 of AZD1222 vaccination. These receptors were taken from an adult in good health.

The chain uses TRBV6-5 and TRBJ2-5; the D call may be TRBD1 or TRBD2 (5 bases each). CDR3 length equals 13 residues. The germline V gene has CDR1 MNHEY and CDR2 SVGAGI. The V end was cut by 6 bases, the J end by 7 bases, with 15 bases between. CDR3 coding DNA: TGTGCCAGCAGGAACGGGACCGCTAGGACCCAGTACTTC. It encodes CASRNGTARTQYF.

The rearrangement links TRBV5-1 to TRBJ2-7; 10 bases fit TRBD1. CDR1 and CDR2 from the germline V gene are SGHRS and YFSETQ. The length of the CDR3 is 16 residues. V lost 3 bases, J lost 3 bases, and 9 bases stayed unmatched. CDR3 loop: CASSSFEGTGDYEQYF. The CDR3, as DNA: TGCGCCAGCAGCTCCTTCGAGGGGACAGGGGACTACGAGCAGTACTTC.

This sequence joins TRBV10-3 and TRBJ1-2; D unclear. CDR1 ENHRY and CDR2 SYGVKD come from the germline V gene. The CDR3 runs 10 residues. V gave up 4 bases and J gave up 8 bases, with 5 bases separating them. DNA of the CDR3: TGTGCCATCAGTGTAAGAGGCTACACCTTC. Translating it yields CAISVRGYTF.

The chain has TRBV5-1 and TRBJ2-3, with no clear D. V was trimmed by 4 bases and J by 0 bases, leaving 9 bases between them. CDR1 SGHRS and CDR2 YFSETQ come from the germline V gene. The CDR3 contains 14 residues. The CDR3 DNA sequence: TGCGCCAGCAGCGGGTCTCTTAGCACAGATACGCAGTATTTT. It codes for CASSGSLSTDTQYF. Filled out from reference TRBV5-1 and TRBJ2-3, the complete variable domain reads KAGVTQTPRYLIKTRGQQVTLSCSPISGHRSVSWYQQTPGQGLQFLFEYFSETQRNKGNFPGRFSGRQFSNSRSEMNVSTLELGDSALYLCASSGSLSTDTQYFGPGTRLTVL.

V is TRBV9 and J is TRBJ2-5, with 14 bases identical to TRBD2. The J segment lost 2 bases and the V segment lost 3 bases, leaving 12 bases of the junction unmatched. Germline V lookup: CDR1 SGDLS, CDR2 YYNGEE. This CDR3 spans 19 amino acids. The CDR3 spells CASSARLAGGRGYQETQYF. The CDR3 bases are TGTGCCAGCAGCGCCCGACTAGCGGGGGGGCGGGGATATCAAGAGACCCAGTACTTC. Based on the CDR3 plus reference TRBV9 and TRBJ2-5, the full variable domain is DSGVTQTPKHLITATGQRVTLRCSPRSGDLSVYWYQQSLDQGLQFLIQYYNGEERAKGNILERFSAQQFPDLHSELNLSSLELGDSALYFCASSARLAGGRGYQETQYFGPGTRLLVL.

The CDR3, as DNA: TGTGCCAGCTCATGGGACACCAAAGAGACCCAGTACTTC. Translating gives CASSWDTKETQYF. The V call is TRBV18, the J call TRBJ2-5; D is perhaps TRBD1 (6 bases). The V end lost 5 bases, the J end lost 3 bases, and 10 bases lay between the germline ends. This CDR3 is 13 amino acids long. Germline-derived CDR1 and CDR2 are KGHSH and LQKENI.

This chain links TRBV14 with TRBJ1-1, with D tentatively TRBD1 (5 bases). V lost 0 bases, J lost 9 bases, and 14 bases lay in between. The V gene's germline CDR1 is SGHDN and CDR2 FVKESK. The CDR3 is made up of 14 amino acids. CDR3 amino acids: CASSQDVRGAKAFF. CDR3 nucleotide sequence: TGTGCCAGCAGCCAAGATGTAAGGGGCGCGAAAGCTTTCTTT. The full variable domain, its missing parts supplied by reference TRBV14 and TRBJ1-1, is EAGVTQFPSHSVIEKGQTVTLRCDPISGHDNLYWYRRVMGKEIKFLLHFVKESKQDESGMPNNRFLAERTGGTYSTLKVQPAELEDSGVYFCASSQDVRGAKAFFGQGTRLTVV.

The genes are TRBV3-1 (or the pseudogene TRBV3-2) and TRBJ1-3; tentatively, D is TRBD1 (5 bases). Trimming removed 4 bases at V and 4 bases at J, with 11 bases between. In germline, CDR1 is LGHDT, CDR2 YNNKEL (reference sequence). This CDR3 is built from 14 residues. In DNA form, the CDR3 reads TGTGCCAGCAGCCTATGGAGGGACGGAAACACCATATATTTT. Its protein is CASSLWRDGNTIYF.

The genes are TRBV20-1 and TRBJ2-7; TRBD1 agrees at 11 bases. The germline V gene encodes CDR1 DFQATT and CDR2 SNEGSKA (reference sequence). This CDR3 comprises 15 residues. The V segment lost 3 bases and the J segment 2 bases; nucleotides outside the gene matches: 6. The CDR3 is CSASLPGQGAYEQYF. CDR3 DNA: TGCAGTGCTAGTCTTCCGGGACAGGGGGCCTACGAGCAGTACTTC.

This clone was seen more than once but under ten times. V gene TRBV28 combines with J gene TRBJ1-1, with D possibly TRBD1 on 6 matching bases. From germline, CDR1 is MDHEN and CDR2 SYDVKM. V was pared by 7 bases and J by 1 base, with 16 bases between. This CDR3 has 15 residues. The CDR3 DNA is TGTGCCAGCACCCCCCTCGGGACAACGAACACTGAAGCTTTCTTT. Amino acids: CASTPLGTTNTEAFF.

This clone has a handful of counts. The CDR3 loop reads CASSPGAGTNSPLHF. The CDR3 nucleotides are TGTGCCAGCAGTCCTGGTGCCGGGACGAATTCACCCCTCCACTTT. This rearrangement joins TRBV5-5 to TRBJ1-6; TRBD1 might be the D (5 bases). The germline V gene encodes CDR1 SGHKS and CDR2 YYEKEE (reference sequence). This CDR3 comprises 15 residues. Trimming stripped 5 bases from V and 7 bases from J, with 16 bases between.

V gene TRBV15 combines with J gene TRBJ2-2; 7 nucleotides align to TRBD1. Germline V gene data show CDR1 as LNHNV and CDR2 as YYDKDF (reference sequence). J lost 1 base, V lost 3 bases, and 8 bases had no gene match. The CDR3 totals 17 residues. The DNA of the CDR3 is TGTGCCACCAGCAGGGAGACAGGGCCCCGGAACACCGGGGAGCTGTTTTTT. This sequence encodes CATSRETGPRNTGELFF.

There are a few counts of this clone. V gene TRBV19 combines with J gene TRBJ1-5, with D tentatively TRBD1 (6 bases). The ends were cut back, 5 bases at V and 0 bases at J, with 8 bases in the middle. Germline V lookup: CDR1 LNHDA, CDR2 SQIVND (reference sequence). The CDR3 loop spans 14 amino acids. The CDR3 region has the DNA TGTGCCAGTAGTGGACAGATTAGCAATCAGCCCCAGCATTTT. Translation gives CASSGQISNQPQHF.

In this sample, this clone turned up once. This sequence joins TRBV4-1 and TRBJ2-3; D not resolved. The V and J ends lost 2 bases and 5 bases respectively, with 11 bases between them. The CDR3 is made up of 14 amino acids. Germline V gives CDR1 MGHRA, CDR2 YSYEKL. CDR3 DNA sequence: TGCGCCAGCAGCCAACCGATTTGGGGAGATACGCAGTATTTT. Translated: CASSQPIWGDTQYF.

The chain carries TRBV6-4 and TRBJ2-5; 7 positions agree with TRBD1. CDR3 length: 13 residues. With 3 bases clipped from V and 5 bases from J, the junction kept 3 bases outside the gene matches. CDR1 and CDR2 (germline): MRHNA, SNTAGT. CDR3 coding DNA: TGTGCCAGCAGTGAAAGAGGGGGCGAGACCCAGTACTTC. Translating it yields CASSERGGETQYF.

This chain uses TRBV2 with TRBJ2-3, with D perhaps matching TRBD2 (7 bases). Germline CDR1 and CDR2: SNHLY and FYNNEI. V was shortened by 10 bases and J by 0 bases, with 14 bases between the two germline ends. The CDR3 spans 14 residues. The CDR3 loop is CATIGRGSTDTQYF. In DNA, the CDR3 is TGTGCCACTATAGGGAGGGGGAGCACAGATACGCAGTATTTT. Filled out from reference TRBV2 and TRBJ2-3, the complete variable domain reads EPEVTQTPSHQVTQMGQEVILRCVPISNHLYFYWYRQILGQKVEFLVSFYNNEISEKSEIFDDQFSVERPDGSNFTLKIRSTKLEDSAMYFCATIGRGSTDTQYFGPGTRLTVL.

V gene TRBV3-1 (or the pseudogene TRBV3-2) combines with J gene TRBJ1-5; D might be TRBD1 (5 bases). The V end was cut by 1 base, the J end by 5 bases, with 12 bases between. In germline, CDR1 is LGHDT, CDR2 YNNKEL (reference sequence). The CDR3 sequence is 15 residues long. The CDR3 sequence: CASSQGDRAYQPQHF. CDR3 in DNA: TGTGCCAGCAGCCAAGGGGACCGGGCTTATCAGCCCCAGCATTTT.

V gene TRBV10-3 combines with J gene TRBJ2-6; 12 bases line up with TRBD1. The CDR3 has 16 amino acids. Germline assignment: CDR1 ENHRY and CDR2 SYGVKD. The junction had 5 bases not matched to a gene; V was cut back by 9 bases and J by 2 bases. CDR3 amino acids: CAIPGQGAAGANVLTF. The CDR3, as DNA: TGTGCCATTCCGGGACAGGGGGCAGCTGGGGCCAACGTCCTGACTTTC.

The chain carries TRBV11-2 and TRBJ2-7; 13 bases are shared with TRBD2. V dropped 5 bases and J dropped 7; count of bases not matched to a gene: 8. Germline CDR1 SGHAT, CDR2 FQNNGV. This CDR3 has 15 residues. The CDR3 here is CASSVSGTSGTEQYF. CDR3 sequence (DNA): TGTGCCAGCAGCGTGAGCGGGACTAGCGGGACTGAGCAGTACTTC.